This is a list of T cell receptor beta chains from one sample in a study of response to subunit inactivated influenza vaccine. TCRdb reanalysed the RT-PCR reads using MiXCR and keeps one entry per CDR3 protein. Of 750,000 to 850,000 distinct CDR3 sequences in the sample, around 18% are singletons; the top ten hold 11%. Sequenced material: PBMCs from blood, taken 4 to 6 days after vaccination. The receptors stem from a man aged 50 or older who received an inactivated influenza vaccine. The CDR3 runs from the conserved cysteine through the conserved F or W. D genes are given only for firm matches. For some rows the clone size is stated as once, few or many, or as a class when expanded; others skip it.

size	J	D	V	CDR3	DNA
many	TRBJ2-2	NA	TRBV10-3	CAISGARDTGELFF	TGTGCCATCTCGGGGGCAAGGGACACCGGGGAGCTGTTTTTT
many	TRBJ1-2	NA	TRBV12-3/TRBV12-4	CASSLDRGYTF	TGTGCCAGCAGTTTAGACAGGGGCTACACCTTC
NA	TRBJ1-6	TRBD1	TRBV5-1	CASSPLPRSGTGGSPLHF	TGCGCCAGCAGCCCCCTTCCGAGGAGCGGGACAGGGGGTTCACCCCTCCACTTT
NA	TRBJ2-1	TRBD2	TRBV12-3/TRBV12-4	CASSELAGGLNEQFF	TGTGCCAGCAGTGAACTAGCGGGGGGCCTCAATGAGCAGTTCTTC
few	TRBJ2-2	NA	TRBV19	CATRRTLNTGELFF	TGTGCCACCCGGAGGACACTTAACACCGGGGAGCTGTTTTTT
NA	TRBJ2-4	NA	TRBV20-1	CCAKREGVIQYF	TGCTGTGCTAAACGAGAGGGGGTGATACAGTACTTC
NA	TRBJ2-5	NA	TRBV29-1	CSVFPNGETQYF	TGCAGCGTTTTCCCTAACGGGGAGACCCAGTACTTC
NA	TRBJ2-3	NA	TRBV12-3/TRBV12-4	CASSLFLVLDTQYF	TGTGCCAGCAGTTTGTTCCTAGTGCTAGATACGCAGTATTTT
few	TRBJ2-5	NA	TRBV29-1	CSVEEARDGGEETQYF	TGCAGCGTTGAGGAGGCCAGGGATGGTGGTGAAGAGACCCAGTACTTC
NA	TRBJ2-1	NA	TRBV5-4	CASSLAGASGDEQFF	TGTGCCAGCAGCTTGGCGGGGGCGTCAGGGGATGAGCAGTTCTTC
few	TRBJ2-1	TRBD2	TRBV13	CASSLDSGSGNEQFF	TGTGCCAGCAGCTTAGACAGCGGGAGCGGGAATGAGCAGTTCTTC
many	TRBJ2-5	NA	TRBV5-1	CASSLVSETQYF	TGTGCCAGCAGCTTAGTTTCGGAGACCCAGTACTTC
NA	TRBJ1-4	NA	TRBV21-1	CASGTVPKLFF	TGTGCCAGCGGAACCGTCCCAAAACTGTTTTTT
NA	TRBJ1-2	NA	TRBV20-1	CSARDLAGTLYGYTF	TGCAGTGCTAGAGATCTAGCAGGAACCCTCTATGGCTACACCTTC
NA	TRBJ2-7	TRBD1	TRBV27	CASSLGQGRIYEQYF	TGTGCCAGCAGTTTAGGACAGGGGAGAATTTACGAGCAGTACTTC
few	TRBJ2-3	NA	TRBV5-1	CASSGVGTADTQYF	TGCGCCAGCAGCGGGGTCGGGACTGCAGATACGCAGTATTTT
few	TRBJ2-7	TRBD1	TRBV4-2	CASSQDEGPGQYYEQYF	TGTGCCAGCAGCCAAGATGAGGGGCCGGGACAGTACTACGAGCAGTACTTC
few	TRBJ2-2	NA	TRBV25-1	CASSEKRGTRGRELFF	TGTGCCAGCAGTGAAAAGCGTGGGACCCGAGGCCGGGAGCTGTTTTTT
few	TRBJ1-1	NA	TRBV11-2	CASSLGRTTYTEAFF	TGTGCCAGCAGCTTAGGCAGGACAACCTACACTGAAGCTTTCTTT
NA	TRBJ2-7	TRBD2	TRBV7-2	CASSLVAGENYEQYF	TGTGCCAGCAGCTTAGTAGCGGGAGAAAACTACGAGCAGTACTTC
few	TRBJ2-7	NA	TRBV7-9	CASSGGVWDSYEQYF	TGTGCCAGCAGCGGTGGTGTATGGGATTCTTACGAGCAGTACTTC
few	TRBJ2-4	TRBD1	TRBV7-2	CASSLVGQGAIQYF	TGTGCCAGCAGCTTAGTGGGCCAGGGGGCCATTCAGTACTTC
NA	TRBJ2-7	TRBD1	TRBV20-1	CSASPMAGQGAREQYF	TGCAGTGCTAGTCCAATGGCGGGACAGGGGGCGCGTGAGCAGTACTTC
few	TRBJ2-1	NA	TRBV6-5	CASSYTYTELPYNEQFF	TGTGCCAGCAGTTACACTTACACAGAACTTCCTTACAATGAGCAGTTCTTC
few	TRBJ2-5	TRBD2	TRBV20-1	CSAVRSSGGFEETQYF	TGCAGTGCTGTACGGAGTAGCGGGGGGTTTGAGGAGACCCAGTACTTC
few	TRBJ2-7	NA	TRBV10-3	CAIRDKDWEQYF	TGTGCCATCAGGGACAAGGATTGGGAGCAGTACTTC
NA	TRBJ2-2	TRBD1	TRBV4-3	CASSHTGGSTGELFF	TGCGCCAGCAGCCATACAGGGGGAAGCACCGGGGAGCTGTTTTTT
NA	TRBJ2-3	TRBD2	TRBV6-1	CASSEAGGADTQYF	TGTGCCAGCAGTGAAGCTGGGGGGGCAGATACGCAGTATTTT
NA	TRBJ1-6	NA	TRBV28	CASSEGHTYNSPLNF	TGTGCCAGCAGTGAGGGACATACCTATAATTCACCCCTCAACTTT
few	TRBJ1-4	TRBD1	TRBV15	CATSGQDRVGEKLFF	TGTGCCACCAGCGGCCAGGACAGGGTTGGTGAAAAACTGTTTTTT
NA	TRBJ2-1	NA	TRBV20-1	CSAIPSNNEQFF	TGCAGTGCCATCCCCAGTAACAATGAGCAGTTCTTC
NA	TRBJ2-5	NA	TRBV5-1	CASSLLGTLQETQYF	TGCGCCAGCAGCTTGCTAGGGACACTTCAAGAGACCCAGTACTTC
few	TRBJ2-1	NA	TRBV7-2	CASSQTTLYNEQFF	TGTGCCAGCAGCCAGACGACTCTCTACAATGAGCAGTTCTTC
few	TRBJ2-2	NA	TRBV5-8	CASSPSRANGELFF	TGTGCCAGCAGCCCCTCCAGGGCTAACGGGGAGCTGTTTTTT
NA	TRBJ2-1	TRBD2	TRBV28	CASSTGLAASLEQFF	TGTGCCAGCAGCACCGGACTAGCGGCTTCCCTTGAGCAGTTCTTC
many	TRBJ2-2	NA	TRBV24-1	CATSERGMGSGELFF	TGTGCCACCAGTGAACGGGGTATGGGGAGCGGGGAGCTGTTTTTT
NA	TRBJ2-6	NA	TRBV20-1	CSAVRGGGANVLTF	TGCAGCGCAGTGAGGGGAGGTGGGGCCAACGTCCTGACTTTC
NA	TRBJ2-4	NA	TRBV28	CASSTGQLLQYF	TGTGCCAGCAGCACGGGCCAGCTTCTTCAGTACTTC
few	TRBJ2-1	NA	TRBV5-1	CASSLAGLSDNEQFF	TGCGCCAGCAGCTTGGCGGGGTTGTCGGACAATGAGCAGTTCTTC
many	TRBJ1-2	TRBD1	TRBV20-1	CSAGQGVGYGYTF	TGCAGTGCAGGACAGGGAGTTGGCTATGGCTACACCTTC
many	TRBJ2-1	NA	TRBV12-3/TRBV12-4	CASSPTRYNEQFF	TGTGCCAGCAGCCCGACTAGGTACAATGAGCAGTTCTTC
many	TRBJ2-1	NA	TRBV7-9	CASSSAERYGYNEQFF	TGTGCCAGCAGCTCCGCGGAGCGATATGGCTACAATGAGCAGTTCTTC
few	TRBJ2-1	NA	TRBV3-1	CASSRLAAPSSYNEQFF	TGTGCCAGCAGCCGACTTGCGGCTCCGAGCTCCTACAATGAGCAGTTCTTC
NA	TRBJ1-6	NA	TRBV7-9	CASQTGPLYSPLHF	TGTGCCAGCCAAACGGGGCCATTGTACTCACCCCTCCACTTT
many	TRBJ2-7	NA	TRBV12-3/TRBV12-4	CASSYEQYF	TGTGCCAGCAGCTACGAGCAGTACTTC